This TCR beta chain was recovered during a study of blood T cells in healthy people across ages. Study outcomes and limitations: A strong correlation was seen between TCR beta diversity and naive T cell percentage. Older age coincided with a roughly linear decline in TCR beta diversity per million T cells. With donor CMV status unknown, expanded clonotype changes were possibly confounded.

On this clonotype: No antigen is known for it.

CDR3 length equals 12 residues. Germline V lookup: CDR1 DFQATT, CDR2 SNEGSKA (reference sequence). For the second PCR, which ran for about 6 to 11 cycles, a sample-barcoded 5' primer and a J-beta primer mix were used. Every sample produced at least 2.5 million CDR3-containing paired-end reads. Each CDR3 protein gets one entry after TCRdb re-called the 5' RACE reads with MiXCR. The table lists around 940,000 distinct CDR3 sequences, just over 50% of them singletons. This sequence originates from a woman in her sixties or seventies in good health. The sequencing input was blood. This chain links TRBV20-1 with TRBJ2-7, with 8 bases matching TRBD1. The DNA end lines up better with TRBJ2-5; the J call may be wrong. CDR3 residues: CSAYDRGETQYF. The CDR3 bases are TGCAGTGCCTATGACAGGGGTGAGACCCAGTACTTC.